One and the same sample provided the 23 T cell receptor beta chains below, sequenced in a study of CD8+ T cells in alopecia areata. Reverse transcription of extracted RNA yielded cDNA, which provided the sequencing template. The table came from immunoSEQ multiplex PCR; TCRdb's copy has only in-frame clones and leaves some out. Among fewer than 20,000 clones listed, about 63% were seen once. Researchers gathered lesional scalp punch biopsies and peripheral blood from patients with alopecia areata. Sequences were obtained from skin. The receptors were sampled from a human donor with alopecia areata.

The V and J genes are TRBV5-8 and TRBJ2-5; D gene unclear. The CDR3 consists of 14 residues. Per the germline V gene, CDR1 is SGHTS and CDR2 is YDEGEE. V lost 4 bases to trimming and J lost 4 bases, with 14 bases between them. The CDR3 reads CASSRTAWVETQYF. CDR3 sequence (DNA): TGTGCCAGCAGCCGGACGGCCTGGGTAGAGACCCAGTACTTC.

V and J are TRBV2 and TRBJ2-1, with TRBD1 identical over 10 bases. Germline V lookup: CDR1 SNHLY, CDR2 FYNNEI. The CDR3 is made up of 16 amino acids. V was clipped by 9 bases and J by 4 bases; unmatched bases: 12. CDR3 region: CARAIDRGLHYNEQFF. The CDR3 region has the DNA TGTGCCAGAGCTATAGACAGGGGGCTCCATTACAATGAGCAGTTCTTC.

The CDR3 spells CASSFLRGNEQFF. The CDR3 coding sequence is TGTGCCAGCAGTTTTTTAAGGGGAAATGAGCAGTTCTTC. The rearrangement links TRBV27 to TRBJ2-1; TRBD1 is a possible D gene (5 bases). The CDR3 length is 13 residues. Germline CDR1 MNHEY, CDR2 SMNVEV (reference sequence). V dropped 3 bases and J dropped 7 bases, with 10 bases sitting between them.

The CDR3, as DNA: TGTGCCAGCAGTCCGGTATTGCTAGCGGGAGCAACCTACAATGAGCAGTTCTTC. Its translation is CASSPVLLAGATYNEQFF. The chain couples TRBV27 to TRBJ2-1; 10 positions agree with TRBD2. Per the germline V gene, CDR1 is MNHEY and CDR2 is SMNVEV (reference sequence). J gave up 2 bases and V 5 bases, and 12 bases lay outside the gene matches. CDR3 size: 18 residues.

This clone has a single count. The rearrangement joins TRBV28 to TRBJ2-7; TRBD1 is a possible D gene (6 bases). In germline, CDR1 is MDHEN, CDR2 SYDVKM. CDR3 length: 14 residues. Trimming removed 7 bases from V and 0 bases from J, with 13 bases in between. CDR3 bases: TGTGCCAGCAAGGGGGTTTCGAGCTCCTACGAGCAGTACTTC. Translated, it gives CASKGVSSSYEQYF.

The chain uses TRBV18 and TRBJ2-2; D is possibly TRBD1 (6 bases). This CDR3 comprises 15 residues. Trimming took 6 bases from V and 0 from J, leaving 11 bases between them. Per germline, CDR1 KGHSH and CDR2 LQKENI. The CDR3 region is CASSQRTANTGELFF. The CDR3 DNA is TGTGCCAGCTCGCAAAGGACAGCGAACACCGGGGAGCTGTTTTTT.

V gene TRBV2 combines with J gene TRBJ2-3; D gene unclear. The V end was cut by 5 bases, the J end by 4 bases, with 10 bases between. Germline CDR1 SNHLY, CDR2 FYNNEI. The CDR3 has 13 residues. Here the CDR3 reads CASSLIPADTQYF. Here the CDR3 DNA reads TGTGCCAGCAGTTTAATTCCGGCAGATACGCAGTATTTT.

For this clone: The conserved phenylalanine or tryptophan is not found at the CDR3 terminus, so this likely reflects a read error. The DNA is left out, because the CDR3 cannot be placed on it with certainty; the CDR3 is given as TCRdb lists it. The chain employs TRBV5-1 and TRBJ2-4; the table gives TRBD2 as D, unverified against the DNA. The germline V gene has CDR1 SGHRS and CDR2 YFSETQ. 10 amino acids form the CDR3, both terminal residues included. The CDR3 reads CASSVGRREL.

V is TRBV2 and J is TRBJ1-1, with D unclear. The CDR3 length is 16 residues. Germline V gene data show CDR1 as SNHLY and CDR2 as FYNNEI. Deletions cut 3 bases from V and 2 bases from J, with 16 bases between. The CDR3: CASSDKLVGRNTEAFF. The DNA for the CDR3 is TGTGCCAGCAGTGATAAACTGGTAGGGAGAAACACTGAAGCTTTCTTT. The full variable domain, its missing parts supplied by reference TRBV2 and TRBJ1-1, is EPEVTQTPSHQVTQMGQEVILRCVPISNHLYFYWYRQILGQKVEFLVSFYNNEISEKSEIFDDQFSVERPDGSNFTLKIRSTKLEDSAMYFCASSDKLVGRNTEAFFGQGTRLTVV.

This clone was found a few times. V and J are TRBV6-5 and TRBJ2-2; no firm D call. Germline assignment: CDR1 MNHEY and CDR2 SVGAGI. This CDR3 contains 16 residues. The ends were cut back, 4 bases at V and 0 bases at J, with 12 bases in the middle. The CDR3 sequence is CASSSGRRTNTGELFF. Written as DNA, the CDR3 is TGTGCCAGCAGTTCCGGGCGTAGGACGAACACCGGGGAGCTGTTTTTT.

V usage is TRBV9 and J usage is TRBJ1-1; 7 nucleotides match TRBD1. CDR3 size: 12 residues. Per the germline V gene, CDR1 is SGDLS and CDR2 is YYNGEE. The junction had 3 bases not matched to a gene; V was cut back by 2 bases and J by 8 bases. CDR3 nucleotides: TGTGCCAGCAGCGTCGGGACAGTGGAAGCTTTCTTT. Amino acid sequence: CASSVGTVEAFF.

V and J are TRBV28 and TRBJ1-1, with D unclear. This CDR3 is 14 amino acids long. The germline V gene has CDR1 MDHEN and CDR2 SYDVKM. Trimming cost V 6 bases and J 0 bases, with 11 bases left between them. The CDR3 bases are TGTGCCAGCAGCCTTACCCAGGTGAACACTGAAGCTTTCTTT. It translates to CASSLTQVNTEAFF.

There are a few counts of this clone. The rearrangement joins TRBV28 to TRBJ2-7; 13 nucleotides align to TRBD2. CDR1 is MDHEN, CDR2 SYDVKM, per germline. This CDR3 has 17 residues. J was trimmed by 6 bases and V by 5 bases; bases with no gene match: 13. The DNA of the CDR3 is TGTGCCAGCAGTCCCATCCGAGGACTAGCGGGAGTGGGCGAGCAGTACTTC. The encoded protein is CASSPIRGLAGVGEQYF.

The chain is built from TRBV28 and TRBJ1-1; D uncertain. This CDR3 region has 15 residues. The V gene lost 7 bases and the J gene lost 7 bases, with 22 bases spanning the gap. The germline V gene encodes CDR1 MDHEN and CDR2 SYDVKM. CDR3 DNA: TGTGCCAGCATGGGCCCCGGGCGCGGAGAGTATGAAGCTTTCTTT. The encoded protein is CASMGPGRGEYEAFF.

The rearrangement links TRBV4-1 to TRBJ2-1; 7 bases map to TRBD2. With V trimmed by 0 bases and J by 4 bases, 6 bases remained unmatched. The CDR3 is made up of 16 amino acids. In germline, CDR1 is MGHRA, CDR2 YSYEKL. The CDR3 region has the DNA TGCGCCAGCAGCCAAGAGATGGTTAGCGGGTACAATGAGCAGTTCTTC. As protein: CASSQEMVSGYNEQFF.

The CDR3 bases are TGTGCCAGCAGTTCCAGAGTCTGGGATGAGCAGTTCTTC. Protein sequence: CASSSRVWDEQFF. The chain joins TRBV27 to TRBJ2-1; D is unresolved. Per germline, CDR1 MNHEY and CDR2 SMNVEV (reference sequence). The CDR3 consists of 13 residues. The V and J ends lost 4 bases and 8 bases respectively, with 12 bases between them.

The V and J genes are TRBV5-1 and TRBJ2-3, with D maybe TRBD2 (7 bases). This CDR3 is built from 17 residues. Germline assignment: CDR1 SGHRS and CDR2 YFSETQ. Trimming took off 3 bases at V and 2 bases at J, with 19 bases between the two ends. CDR3 sequence (DNA): TGCGCCAGCAGCTCCGGTCGGGGGGCTGGAAACACAGATACGCAGTATTTT. Translated: CASSSGRGAGNTDTQYF.

The chain uses TRBV7-9 and TRBJ1-1, with no clear D. Germline V gives CDR1 SEHNR, CDR2 FQNEAQ (reference sequence). Trimming cost V 4 bases and J 1 base, with 10 bases left between them. The CDR3 length is 14 residues. DNA for the CDR3: TGTGCCAGCAGCTATCGACGGGAGAACACTGAAGCTTTCTTT. Protein: CASSYRRENTEAFF.

This chain links TRBV19 with TRBJ2-1; D is unclear. Trimming left V 3 bases short and J 6 bases short, with 6 bases between. There are 12 residues in the CDR3. In germline, CDR1 is LNHDA, CDR2 SQIVND (reference sequence). The CDR3 bases are TGTGCCAGTAGTATTCAGATCAATGAGCAGTTCTTC. Translation: CASSIQINEQFF.

The chain joins TRBV11-2 to TRBJ2-5; D not resolved. Trimming cost V 5 bases and J 5 bases, with 12 bases left between them. The V gene's germline CDR1 is SGHAT and CDR2 FQNNGV. This CDR3 is 13 amino acids long. The CDR3 sequence is CASSPNLSETQYF. The DNA for the CDR3 is TGTGCCAGCAGCCCAAACCTGTCGGAGACCCAGTACTTC. Variable domain in full (rest from reference TRBV11-2 and TRBJ2-5): EAGVAQSPRYKIIEKRQSVAFWCNPISGHATLYWYQQILGQGPKLLIQFQNNGVVDDSQLPKDRFSAERLKGVDSTLKIQPAKLEDSAVYLCASSPNLSETQYFGPGTRLLVL.

The J gene is TRBJ1-5, the V gene TRBV13; 9 bases line up with TRBD1. This CDR3 contains 15 residues. Germline V gives CDR1 PRHDT, CDR2 FYEKMQ (reference sequence). Trimming cost V 5 bases and J 4 bases; bases outside gene matches: 6. The chain's CDR3 is CASSLRGTGNQPQHF. CDR3 coding DNA: TGTGCCAGCAGCCTAAGGGGGACAGGGAATCAGCCCCAGCATTTT.

This rearrangement joins TRBV2 to TRBJ2-2, with D unclear. Deletions cut 5 bases from V and 1 base from J, with 11 bases between. CDR1 is SNHLY and CDR2 is FYNNEI in the germline V gene. This CDR3 contains 15 residues. CDR3 sequence: CASSSLPLNTGELFF. CDR3 nucleotides: TGTGCCAGCAGTAGCTTGCCCCTGAACACCGGGGAGCTGTTTTTT.

Comment on this clone: A much larger clone differs from this one at a single base, so this may be a read error. This chain connects TRBV4-2 to TRBJ2-1, with D hard to call. Germline values: CDR1 LGHNA, CDR2 YNFKEQ. Trimming left V 0 bases short and J 4 bases short, with 7 bases between. This CDR3 is 14 amino acids long. CDR3 nucleotide sequence: TGTGCCAGCAGCCAAGACATTAAATACAATGAGCAGTTCTTC. Protein sequence: CASSQDIKYNEQFF.